Each of the 17 T cell receptor beta chains below was sequenced from the same sample in a study of identical twins. TCRdb processed the 5' RACE reads anew with MiXCR; each CDR3 protein has one entry. The profile shows about 890,000 distinct CDR3 sequences, over 9% of them singletons. The same sample was also used in a study of yellow fever vaccine responses in identical twins.

Sequencing was performed on PBMCs. These receptors were taken from a woman under 30 in good health.

This clonotype was seen only a few times. This chain links TRBV12-3 or TRBV12-4 with TRBJ2-3; the D is unclear. V lost 3 bases and J lost 2, with 9 bases in between. The CDR3 spans 14 residues. The CDR3 DNA follows: TGTGCCAGCAGTTTTAGGCAAGCCACAGATACGCAGTATTTT. This codes for CASSFRQATDTQYF.

The rearrangement links TRBV20-1 to TRBJ2-2; 9 bases are a match to TRBD2. J gave up 1 base and V 0 bases, and 6 bases lay outside the gene matches. The CDR3 totals 17 residues. CDR1 DFQATT and CDR2 SNEGSKA come from the germline V gene (reference sequence). The CDR3 DNA reads TGCAGTGCTAGAGATTTTCTAGCGGGACAGAACACCGGGGAGCTGTTTTTT. Translated, it gives CSARDFLAGQNTGELFF.

There are many counts of this clonotype. The V call is TRBV3-1, the J call TRBJ2-2; the D gene is possibly TRBD2 (6 bases). CDR1 is LGHDT, CDR2 YNNKEL, per germline (reference sequence). V lost 0 bases, J lost 4 bases, and 15 bases lay in between. This CDR3 region has 17 residues. The CDR3 reads CASSQERYAGPTGELFF. The CDR3 DNA reads as TGTGCCAGCAGCCAAGAGAGGTACGCGGGACCCACCGGGGAGCTGTTTTTT.

A few counts support this clonotype. The chain is built from TRBV12-3 or TRBV12-4 and TRBJ2-1, with D possibly matching TRBD2 (6 bases). The V and J ends lost 2 bases and 7 bases respectively, with 15 bases between them. CDR3 size: 15 residues. CDR3 residues: CASSLRDLMGNEQFF. The CDR3 region has the DNA TGTGCCAGCAGTTTAAGGGACTTGATGGGTAATGAGCAGTTCTTC.

The V and J genes are TRBV4-1 and TRBJ1-6; tentatively, D is TRBD1 (5 bases). Germline lookup yields CDR1 MGHRA and CDR2 YSYEKL. V lost 4 bases and J 0 bases, leaving 13 bases between the germline ends. CDR3 length equals 17 residues. The CDR3 DNA reads as TGCGCCAGCAGCCCGATCGGGCAGGGCTCCTATAATTCACCCCTCCACTTT. The encoded protein is CASSPIGQGSYNSPLHF.

This clonotype was seen at least ten times. The genes are TRBV4-1 and TRBJ1-6, with 7 bases identical to TRBD1. CDR3 length: 14 amino acids. The V gene's germline CDR1 is MGHRA and CDR2 YSYEKL. Unmatched junction bases numbered 3, after V lost 0 bases and J lost 10 bases. DNA of the CDR3: TGCGCCAGCAGCCAAGATACAGGGGCCTCACCCCTCCACTTT. Residues: CASSQDTGASPLHF.

The J gene is TRBJ2-6, the V gene TRBV7-8, with TRBD2 matching over 11 bases. Germline loops: CDR1 SGHVS, CDR2 FQNEAQ. There are 18 residues in the CDR3. V trimming: 7 bases; J trimming: 1 base; junction bases outside the gene matches: 9. The CDR3 loop reads CASIGRGLAASGANVLTF. In nucleotides, the CDR3 is TGTGCCAGCATAGGACGGGGACTAGCGGCTTCTGGGGCCAACGTCCTGACTTTC.

This clonotype was counted only a few times. The V call is TRBV2, the J call TRBJ2-3, with D maybe TRBD2 (6 bases). The V end was cut by 2 bases, the J end by 2 bases, with 11 bases between. Looked up from germline, CDR1 is SNHLY and CDR2 is FYNNEI. CDR3 length: 15 amino acids. The DNA for the CDR3 is TGTGCCAGCAGTGAATGGAGGGGAACCACAGATACGCAGTATTTT. Encoded protein: CASSEWRGTTDTQYF.

The rearrangement joins TRBV20-1 to TRBJ2-7; 9 bases align to TRBD1. V lost 6 bases to trimming and J lost 5 bases; unmatched junction nucleotides: 14. Germline V gives CDR1 DFQATT, CDR2 SNEGSKA (reference sequence). This CDR3 has 15 amino acids. The CDR3 region has the DNA TGCAGTGCCAAACTCCCCGGGACAGGGTTGGACGAGCAGTACTTC. As protein: CSAKLPGTGLDEQYF.

This clonotype has at least ten counts. The chain combines TRBV12-3 or TRBV12-4 with TRBJ1-5; weak D call: TRBD1 (5 bases). This CDR3 is 16 amino acids long. V shed 4 bases and J shed 1 base, with 14 bases lying between them. CDR3 sequence: CASSSPRGVSNQPQHF. CDR3 bases: TGTGCCAGCAGTTCGCCCCGGGGGGTGAGCAATCAGCCCCAGCATTTT.

CDR3 bases: TGTGCCAGCAGCAAACTAGCGGTGCTTACCTACAATGAGCAGTTCTTC. This gives the protein CASSKLAVLTYNEQFF. The V gene is TRBV21-1, the J gene TRBJ2-1; the D call in the table, TRBD2, was not verified against the DNA. TRBV21-1 corresponds to a pseudogene. This CDR3 is 16 amino acids long.

The rearrangement links TRBV25-1 to TRBJ1-6; D unclear. The CDR3 has 16 residues. Germline V gene data show CDR1 as MGHDK and CDR2 as SYGVNS. With 6 bases removed from V and 8 bases from J, the gap between germline ends came to 20 bases. The CDR3 reads CASRDRRWRGDSPLHF. The DNA of the CDR3 is TGTGCCAGCAGGGATCGAAGGTGGCGTGGGGATTCACCCCTCCACTTT.

The chain couples TRBV12-3 or TRBV12-4 to TRBJ1-4; D gene unclear. This CDR3 has 14 residues. V was trimmed by 5 bases and J by 7 bases, leaving 14 bases between them. The CDR3 DNA is TGTGCCAGCAGTCTTGGACTCACGGGTGAAAAACTGTTTTTT. It codes for CASSLGLTGEKLFF.

The rearrangement links TRBV5-1 to TRBJ1-3; tentative D call: TRBD1 (6 bases). V was cut by 4 bases and J by 4 bases, with 12 bases left in between. Germline CDR1 SGHRS, CDR2 YFSETQ. The CDR3 is 14 amino acids. In DNA, the CDR3 is TGCGCCAGCAGCCCCCCAGGGGACGGAAACACCATATATTTT. Amino acids: CASSPPGDGNTIYF.

CDR3 coding DNA: TGTGCCAGCAGTCGACAGGGATCCTTAGCCAAAAACATTCAGTACTTC. Its protein is CASSRQGSLAKNIQYF. The chain recombines TRBV12-3 or TRBV12-4 with TRBJ2-4; 7 bases line up with TRBD1. The CDR3 has 16 amino acids. J gave up 0 bases and V 5 bases, and 7 bases lay outside the gene matches.

This clonotype has at least ten counts. The chain recombines TRBV12-3 or TRBV12-4 with TRBJ1-2, with 9 bases lining up with TRBD1. The V and J ends lost 6 bases and 5 bases, in that order; junction bases with no gene match: 7. This CDR3 contains 14 residues. The CDR3 nucleotides read TGTGCCAGCAGCCTCCGGGACAGGGTTTATGGCTACACCTTC. Its protein is CASSLRDRVYGYTF.

V gene TRBV5-6 combines with J gene TRBJ2-3; no firm D call. Germline values: CDR1 SGHDT, CDR2 YYEEEE. The CDR3 totals 16 residues. Deletions cut 1 base from V and 3 bases from J, with 15 bases between. CDR3 sequence reads: CASSLYRAYLTDTQYF. Written as DNA, the CDR3 is TGTGCCAGCAGCTTGTATAGGGCCTATTTAACAGATACGCAGTATTTT. Drawing the rest from reference TRBV5-6 and TRBJ2-3, the complete variable domain is DAGVTQSPTHLIKTRGQQVTLRCSPKSGHDTVSWYQQALGQGPQFIFQYYEEEERQRGNFPDRFSGHQFPNYSSELNVNALLLGDSALYLCASSLYRAYLTDTQYFGPGTRLTVL.